This entry lists 18 T cell receptor beta chains sequenced from one sample in a study of CD8 T cells in ankylosing spondylitis. TCRdb reprocessed the 5' RACE reads via MiXCR and lists one record per CDR3 protein. The data show about 320,000 distinct CDR3 sequences, roughly 11% seen once. The sample consisted of blood, either unsorted or a sorted T cell fraction (not recorded which). These receptors all come from a female donor with ankylosing spondylitis or in good health (not recorded which).

The gene calls are TRBV5-1 and TRBJ2-3, with D perhaps given as TRBD1 or TRBD2 (5 bases each). Germline V lookup: CDR1 SGHRS, CDR2 YFSETQ. Trimming shortened V by 5 bases and J by 1 base, and 14 bases separated the two germline ends. The CDR3 runs 15 residues. The CDR3 nucleotides read TGCGCCAGCAGTCCCGGGACCGTGGGCACAGATACGCAGTATTTT. Encoded protein: CASSPGTVGTDTQYF. The entire variable domain, with the rest obtained from reference TRBV5-1 and TRBJ2-3, is as follows: KAGVTQTPRYLIKTRGQQVTLSCSPISGHRSVSWYQQTPGQGLQFLFEYFSETQRNKGNFPGRFSGRQFSNSRSEMNVSTLELGDSALYLCASSPGTVGTDTQYFGPGTRLTVL.

This sequence joins TRBV2 and TRBJ2-1; 9 bases map to TRBD2. With V trimmed by 4 bases and J by 9 bases, 4 bases remained unmatched. The germline CDR1 and CDR2 sequences are SNHLY and FYNNEI. This CDR3 has 13 amino acids. CDR3: CASSGTSVGEQFF. CDR3 nucleotide sequence: TGTGCCAGCAGTGGGACTAGCGTGGGTGAGCAGTTCTTC.

The J gene is TRBJ2-6, the V gene TRBV5-1, with D tentatively TRBD2 (5 bases). V lost 0 bases and J lost 4, with 8 bases in between. The length of the CDR3 is 15 residues. The germline CDR1 and CDR2 sequences are SGHRS and YFSETQ. The DNA of the CDR3 is TGCGCCAGCAGCTTGGTTCCGGGAGGGGCCAACGTCCTGACTTTC. Amino acids: CASSLVPGGANVLTF.

This clonotype showed up just a few times. The rearrangement links TRBV4-1 to TRBJ2-2; 10 bases align to TRBD1. V trimming: 10 bases; J trimming: 4 bases; junction bases outside the gene matches: 15. CDR1 is MGHRA, CDR2 YSYEKL, per germline. CDR3 length: 17 amino acids. The CDR3: CATLSIDRGQATGELFF. DNA for the CDR3: TGCGCCACCCTGTCAATAGACAGGGGGCAAGCCACCGGGGAGCTGTTTTTT.

V and J are TRBV6-5 and TRBJ2-3; 10 positions agree with TRBD2. Unmatched junction bases numbered 3, after V lost 0 bases and J lost 6 bases. Germline lookup yields CDR1 MNHEY and CDR2 SVGAGI. The CDR3 consists of 15 residues. The CDR3 nucleotides are TGTGCCAGCAGTTACTCGGGAGCGGGGGGGGATACGCAGTATTTT. It codes for CASSYSGAGGDTQYF.

This clonotype was seen ten or more times. V is TRBV20-1 and J is TRBJ2-5; the D gene is possibly TRBD2 (6 bases). The CDR3 is 14 residues long. The V and J ends lost 5 bases and 3 bases respectively, with 16 bases between them. Germline CDR1 is DFQATT and CDR2 is SNEGSKA (reference sequence). The CDR3 DNA reads TGCAGTGCTTTTCGGACGGGGGTTAAAGAGACCCAGTACTTC. Its protein is CSAFRTGVKETQYF.

This clonotype was counted at least ten times. The J gene is TRBJ2-1, the V gene TRBV11-2; D remains ambiguous. The ends were cut back, 4 bases at V and 0 bases at J, with 10 bases in the middle. The length of the CDR3 is 15 residues. Germline values: CDR1 SGHAT, CDR2 FQNNGV. CDR3 protein: CASSSPPSSYNEQFF. The CDR3 DNA reads TGTGCCAGCAGCTCCCCACCCAGCTCCTACAATGAGCAGTTCTTC.

This clonotype came up a few times. The V call is TRBV5-1, the J call TRBJ2-2; TRBD2 might be the D (6 bases). Per the germline V gene, CDR1 is SGHRS and CDR2 is YFSETQ. The CDR3 is 17 amino acids. V lost 1 base to trimming and J lost 1 base, with 14 bases between them. The CDR3 is CASSLLAGQLNTGELFF. CDR3 DNA sequence: TGCGCCAGCAGCTTGTTGGCGGGGCAGTTGAACACCGGGGAGCTGTTTTTT.

This clonotype was detected ten times or more. The rearrangement links TRBV7-2 to TRBJ1-2; D possibly corresponds to TRBD1 (5 bases). The V and J ends lost 5 bases and 5 bases respectively, with 15 bases between them. Looked up from germline, CDR1 is SGHTA and CDR2 is FQGNSA. The CDR3 is 14 residues long. CDR3 DNA: TGTGCCAGCAGCCCAGACCTTGGGGGGTATGGCTACACCTTC. Translated, it gives CASSPDLGGYGYTF.

This sequence joins TRBV10-1 and TRBJ1-1; a weak D match, TRBD1 (5 bases). The V end lost 2 bases, the J end lost 11 bases, and 9 bases lay between the germline ends. The germline V gene has CDR1 WNHNN and CDR2 SYGVQD (reference sequence). This CDR3 is 11 amino acids long. The CDR3 region is CASSEGGMAFF. The CDR3 DNA sequence: TGCGCCAGCAGTGAGGGGGGGATGGCTTTCTTT.

This clonotype was observed at least ten times. This sequence joins TRBV20-1 and TRBJ1-5; possible D gene TRBD1, 6 bases. The CDR3 has 16 amino acids. Germline assignment: CDR1 DFQATT and CDR2 SNEGSKA (reference sequence). V was shortened by 1 base and J by 0 bases, with 13 bases between the two germline ends. The CDR3, as DNA: TGCAGTGCTAGAGTCCTGGACAGCGATAGCAATCAGCCCCAGCATTTT. Protein product: CSARVLDSDSNQPQHF.

This clonotype was counted only a few times. The chain uses TRBV12-3 or TRBV12-4 and TRBJ2-1; 13 nucleotides agree with TRBD2. The ends lost 6 bases at V and 9 bases at J; junction bases unmatched: 11. The CDR3 is 16 amino acids. Written as DNA, the CDR3 is TGTGCCAGCAGCACGGTCGGACTAGCGGGAGCTGGTGAGCAGTTCTTC. Amino acid sequence: CASSTVGLAGAGEQFF.

This clonotype occurred many times. The gene calls are TRBV11-1 and TRBJ2-3; the D gene is possibly TRBD2 (5 bases). Germline values: CDR1 SGHAT, CDR2 FQDESV (reference sequence). Trimming left V 6 bases short and J 5 bases short, with 9 bases between. The CDR3 runs to 12 residues. CDR3 in DNA: TGTGCCAGCAGTCCTGGGAGAGATACGCAGTATTTT. Translation: CASSPGRDTQYF.

This clonotype was seen at least ten times. The chain joins TRBV11-2 to TRBJ2-3, with 11 bases that match TRBD2. Per germline, CDR1 SGHAT and CDR2 FQNNGV. V was clipped by 4 bases and J by 1 base; unmatched bases: 7. The CDR3 is made up of 17 amino acids. The CDR3 loop reads CASSSGVAGGRTDTQYF. The CDR3 nucleotides read TGTGCCAGCAGCTCGGGGGTAGCGGGGGGGCGCACAGATACGCAGTATTTT.

This clonotype was seen ten or more times. The chain combines TRBV7-9 with TRBJ1-4, with D maybe TRBD1 (5 bases). The CDR3 has 16 residues. Trimming pared 5 bases from V and 8 bases from J, leaving 21 bases between. CDR1 is SEHNR and CDR2 is FQNEAQ in the germline V gene (reference sequence). CDR3 loop: CASSLRGARASEKLFF. As DNA, the CDR3 is TGTGCCAGCAGCCTAAGAGGGGCTAGGGCGTCGGAAAAACTGTTTTTT.

This clonotype was detected a few times. The chain carries TRBV7-9 and TRBJ2-3, with D perhaps TRBD1 (6 bases). The V gene's germline CDR1 is SEHNR and CDR2 FQNEAQ (reference sequence). V lost 5 bases and J lost 3, with 18 bases in between. This CDR3 has 16 residues. The CDR3 sequence: CASSTTDRPPTDTQYF. The CDR3 DNA reads as TGTGCCAGCAGCACCACGGACAGACCCCCGACAGATACGCAGTATTTT.

The chain combines TRBV2 with TRBJ2-1, with 14 nucleotides matching TRBD2. The CDR3 has 15 amino acids. Germline lookup yields CDR1 SNHLY and CDR2 FYNNEI. The V and J ends lost 9 bases and 3 bases, in that order; junction bases with no gene match: 4. CDR3 residues: CAREGTSGGYNEQFF. For the CDR3, the DNA is TGTGCCAGGGAAGGGACTAGCGGGGGCTACAATGAGCAGTTCTTC.

This clonotype was found many times. This rearrangement joins TRBV14 to TRBJ1-1; D unresolved. The germline V and J ends were trimmed by 0 bases and 7 bases, with 3 bases remaining between them. There are 11 residues in the CDR3. The germline gives CDR1 SGHDN, CDR2 FVKESK. CDR3 in DNA: TGTGCCAGCAGCCAAGATAATGAAGCTTTCTTT. This encodes CASSQDNEAFF.